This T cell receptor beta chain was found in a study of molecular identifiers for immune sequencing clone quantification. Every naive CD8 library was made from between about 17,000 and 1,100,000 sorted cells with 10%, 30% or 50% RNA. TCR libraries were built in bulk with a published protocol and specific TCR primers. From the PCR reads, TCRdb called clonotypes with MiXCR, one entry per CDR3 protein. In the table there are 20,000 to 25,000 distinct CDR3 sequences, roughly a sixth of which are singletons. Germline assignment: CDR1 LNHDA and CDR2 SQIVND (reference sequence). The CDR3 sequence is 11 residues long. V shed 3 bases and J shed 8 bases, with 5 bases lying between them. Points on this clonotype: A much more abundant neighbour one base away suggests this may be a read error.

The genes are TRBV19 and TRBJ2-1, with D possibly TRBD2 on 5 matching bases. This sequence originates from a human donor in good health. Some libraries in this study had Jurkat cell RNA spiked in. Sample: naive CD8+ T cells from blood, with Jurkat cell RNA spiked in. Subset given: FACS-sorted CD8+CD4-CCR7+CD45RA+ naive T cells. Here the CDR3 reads CASSIGDEQFF. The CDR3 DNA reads TGTGCCAGTAGTATCGGGGATGAGCAGTTCTTC. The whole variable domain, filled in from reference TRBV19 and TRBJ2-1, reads DGGITQSPKYLFRKEGQNVTLSCEQNLNHDAMYWYRQDPGQGLRLIYYSQIVNDFQKGDIAEGYSVSREKKESFPLTVTSAQKNPTAFYLCASSIGDEQFFGPGTRLTVL.